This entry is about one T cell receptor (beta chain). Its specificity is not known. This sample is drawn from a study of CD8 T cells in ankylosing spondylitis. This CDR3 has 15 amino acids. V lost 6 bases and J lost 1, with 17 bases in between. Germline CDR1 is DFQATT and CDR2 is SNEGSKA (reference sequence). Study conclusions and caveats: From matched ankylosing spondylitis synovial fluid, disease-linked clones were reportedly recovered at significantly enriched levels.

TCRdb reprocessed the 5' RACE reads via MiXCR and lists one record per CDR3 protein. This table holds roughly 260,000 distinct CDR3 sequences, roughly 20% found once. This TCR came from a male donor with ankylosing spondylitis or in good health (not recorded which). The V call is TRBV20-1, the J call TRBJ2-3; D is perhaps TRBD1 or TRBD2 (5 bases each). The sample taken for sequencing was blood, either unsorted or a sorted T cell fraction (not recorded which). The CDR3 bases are TGCAGTGCCATAGGGACCCTCTCCCGCACAGATACGCAGTATTTT. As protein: CSAIGTLSRTDTQYF.